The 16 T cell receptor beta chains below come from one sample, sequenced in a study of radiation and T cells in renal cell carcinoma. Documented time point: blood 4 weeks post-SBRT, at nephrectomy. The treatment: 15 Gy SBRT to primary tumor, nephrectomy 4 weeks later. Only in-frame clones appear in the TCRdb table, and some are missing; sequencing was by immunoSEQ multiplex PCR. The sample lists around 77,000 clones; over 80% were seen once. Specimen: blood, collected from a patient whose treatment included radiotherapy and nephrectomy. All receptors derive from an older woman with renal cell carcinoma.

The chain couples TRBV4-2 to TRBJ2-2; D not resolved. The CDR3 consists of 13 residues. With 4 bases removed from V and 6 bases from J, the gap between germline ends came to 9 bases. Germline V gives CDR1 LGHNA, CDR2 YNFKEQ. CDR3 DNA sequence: TGTGCCAGCAGCCGCGACGGGCCCGGGGAGCTGTTTTTT. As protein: CASSRDGPGELFF.

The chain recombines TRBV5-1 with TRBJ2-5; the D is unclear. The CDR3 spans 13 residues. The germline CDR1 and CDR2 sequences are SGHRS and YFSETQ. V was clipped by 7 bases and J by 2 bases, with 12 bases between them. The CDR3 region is CASAKTDQETQYF. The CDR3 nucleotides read TGCGCCAGCGCGAAAACAGATCAAGAGACCCAGTACTTC.

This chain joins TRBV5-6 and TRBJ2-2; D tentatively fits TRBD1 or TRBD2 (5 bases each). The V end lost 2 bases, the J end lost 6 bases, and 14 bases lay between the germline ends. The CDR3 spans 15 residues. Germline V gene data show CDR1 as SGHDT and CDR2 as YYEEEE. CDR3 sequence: CASSFGGWVSGELFF. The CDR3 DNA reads TGTGCCAGCAGCTTTGGGGGTTGGGTGTCCGGGGAGCTGTTTTTT. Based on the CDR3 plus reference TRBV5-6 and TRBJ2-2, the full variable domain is DAGVTQSPTHLIKTRGQQVTLRCSPKSGHDTVSWYQQALGQGPQFIFQYYEEEERQRGNFPDRFSGHQFPNYSSELNVNALLLGDSALYLCASSFGGWVSGELFFGEGSRLTVL.

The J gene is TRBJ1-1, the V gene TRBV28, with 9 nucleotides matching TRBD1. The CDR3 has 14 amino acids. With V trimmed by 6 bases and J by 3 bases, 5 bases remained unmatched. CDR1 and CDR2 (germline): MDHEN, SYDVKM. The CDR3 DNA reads TGTGCCAGCAGGCGGGACAGGGCGGACACTGAAGCTTTCTTT. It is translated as CASRRDRADTEAFF.

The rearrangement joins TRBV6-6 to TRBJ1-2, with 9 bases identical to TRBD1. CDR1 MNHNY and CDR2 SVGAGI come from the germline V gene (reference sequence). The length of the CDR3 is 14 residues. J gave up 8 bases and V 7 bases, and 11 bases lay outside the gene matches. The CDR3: CASTPDRGSGGYTF. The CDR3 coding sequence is TGTGCCAGCACCCCCGACAGGGGGTCTGGGGGCTACACCTTC.

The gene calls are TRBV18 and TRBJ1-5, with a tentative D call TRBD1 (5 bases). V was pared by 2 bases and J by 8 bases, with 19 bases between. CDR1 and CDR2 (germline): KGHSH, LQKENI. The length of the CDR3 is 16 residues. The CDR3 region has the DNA TGTGCCAGCTCACCAACCCGGGACGGGGGTACGGAGCCCCAGCATTTT. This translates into CASSPTRDGGTEPQHF.

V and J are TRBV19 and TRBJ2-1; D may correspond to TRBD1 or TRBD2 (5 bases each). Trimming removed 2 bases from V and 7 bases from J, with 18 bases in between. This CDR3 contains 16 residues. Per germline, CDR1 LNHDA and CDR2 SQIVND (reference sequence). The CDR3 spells CASSITGTRPRNEQFF. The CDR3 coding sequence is TGTGCCAGTAGTATAACCGGGACGCGGCCCAGGAATGAGCAGTTCTTC.

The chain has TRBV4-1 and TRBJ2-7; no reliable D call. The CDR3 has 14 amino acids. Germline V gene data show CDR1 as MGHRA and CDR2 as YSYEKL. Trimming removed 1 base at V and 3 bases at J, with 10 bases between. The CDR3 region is CASSQGLESYEQYF. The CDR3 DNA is TGCGCCAGCAGCCAAGGCCTAGAGAGCTACGAGCAGTACTTC.

Here the CDR3 DNA reads TGTGCCACCAGACGGATAGGAGGCGGGGGATCCTACAATGAGCAGTTCTTC. Its translation: CATRRIGGGGSYNEQFF. V and J are TRBV19 and TRBJ2-1; 7 nucleotides agree with TRBD2. With 10 bases clipped from V and 1 base from J, the junction kept 16 bases outside the gene matches. The germline gives CDR1 LNHDA, CDR2 SQIVND (reference sequence). This CDR3 spans 17 amino acids.

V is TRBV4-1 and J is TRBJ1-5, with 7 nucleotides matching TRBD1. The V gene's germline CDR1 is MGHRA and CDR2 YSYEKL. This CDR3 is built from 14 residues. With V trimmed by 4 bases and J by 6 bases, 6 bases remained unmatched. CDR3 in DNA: TGCGCCAGCAGCCGTGGGACAGTCTCTCAGCCCCAGCATTTT. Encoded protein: CASSRGTVSQPQHF.

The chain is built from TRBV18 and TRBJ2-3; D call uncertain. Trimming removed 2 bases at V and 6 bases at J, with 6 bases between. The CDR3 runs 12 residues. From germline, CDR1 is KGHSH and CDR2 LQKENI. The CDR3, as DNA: TGTGCCAGCTCACCAACGGAGGATACGCAGTATTTT. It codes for CASSPTEDTQYF.

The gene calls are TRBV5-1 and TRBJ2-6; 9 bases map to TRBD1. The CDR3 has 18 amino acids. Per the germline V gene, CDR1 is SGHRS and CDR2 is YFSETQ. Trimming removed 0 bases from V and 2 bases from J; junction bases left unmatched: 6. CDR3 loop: CASSLVDRGGPGANVLTF. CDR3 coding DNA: TGCGCCAGCAGCTTGGTCGACAGGGGGGGACCTGGGGCCAACGTCCTGACTTTC.

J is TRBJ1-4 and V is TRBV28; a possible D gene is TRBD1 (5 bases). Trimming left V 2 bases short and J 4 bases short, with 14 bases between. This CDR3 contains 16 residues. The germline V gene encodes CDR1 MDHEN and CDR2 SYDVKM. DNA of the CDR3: TGTGCCAGCAGTTTAATTGTGGCAGGGAGTAATGAAAAACTGTTTTTT. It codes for CASSLIVAGSNEKLFF.

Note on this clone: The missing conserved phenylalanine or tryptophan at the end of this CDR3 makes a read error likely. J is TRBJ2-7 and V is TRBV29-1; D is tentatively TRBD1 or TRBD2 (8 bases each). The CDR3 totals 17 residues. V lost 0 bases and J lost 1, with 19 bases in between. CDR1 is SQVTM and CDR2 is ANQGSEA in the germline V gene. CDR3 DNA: TGCAGCGTTGAAGACAGGGGGCAAGCGGGAGAGTCCTACGAGCAGTACCTC. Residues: CSVEDRGQAGESYEQYL.

The CDR3 DNA reads as TGTGCCAGCAGCCTCCCCTCACCCGGGGGGCAGAACTATGGCTACACCTTC. It translates to CASSLPSPGGQNYGYTF. The V and J genes are TRBV7-9 and TRBJ1-2, with D possibly matching TRBD1 (6 bases). V dropped 5 bases and J dropped 2 bases, with 21 bases sitting between them. This CDR3 region has 17 residues. Per germline, CDR1 SEHNR and CDR2 FQNEAQ (reference sequence).

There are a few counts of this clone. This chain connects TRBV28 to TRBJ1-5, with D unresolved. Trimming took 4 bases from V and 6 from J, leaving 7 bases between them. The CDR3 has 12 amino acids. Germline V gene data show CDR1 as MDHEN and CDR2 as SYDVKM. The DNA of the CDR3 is TGTGCCAGCAGTTCCAATCTTCAGCCCCAGCATTTT. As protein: CASSSNLQPQHF.